These 32 T cell receptor beta chains originate from one sample sequenced in a study of shared T cell receptors in the human thymus. Some clones are missing from TCRdb's copy, which holds only in-frame ones; the method was immunoSEQ multiplex PCR. The sample has around 730,000 clones, 70% to 90% seen once. These data were also filed under a second study, of human thymus T cells.

Sequenced input: thymocytes. These receptor sequences come from a girl under three years old with a congenital heart defect.

The rearrangement links TRBV29-1 to TRBJ2-3; 9 nucleotides agree with TRBD1. Germline trimming cut 4 bases from V and 3 bases from J; bases unmatched to any gene: 17. Germline V gives CDR1 SQVTM, CDR2 ANQGSEA. The CDR3 is 18 residues long. The CDR3 here is CSVGYPRTGAQITDTQYF. The CDR3 DNA follows: TGCAGCGTTGGTTACCCCCGGACAGGGGCGCAAATAACAGATACGCAGTATTTT.

The chain employs TRBV4-1 and TRBJ1-1; tentatively, D is TRBD1 (5 bases). Germline V gene sequence: CDR1 MGHRA, CDR2 YSYEKL. The V end was cut by 6 bases, the J end by 11 bases, with 19 bases between. CDR3 size: 13 residues. CDR3 sequence reads: CASRPRGESGAFF. CDR3 nucleotides: TGCGCCAGCAGACCCCGGGGGGAGTCCGGGGCTTTCTTT.

V usage is TRBV9 and J usage is TRBJ2-3; D might be TRBD2 (6 bases). V lost 0 bases and J lost 6, with 8 bases in between. This CDR3 is 13 amino acids long. From germline, CDR1 is SGDLS and CDR2 YYNGEE. CDR3 nucleotide sequence: TGTGCCAGCAGCGTAGTCCGGGGGGATACGCAGTATTTT. The encoded protein is CASSVVRGDTQYF.

The V and J genes are TRBV15 and TRBJ2-6; D possibly corresponds to TRBD1 (5 bases). The V end was cut by 0 bases, the J end by 2 bases, with 11 bases between. Germline loops: CDR1 LNHNV, CDR2 YYDKDF (reference sequence). There are 17 residues in the CDR3. The DNA for the CDR3 is TGTGCCACCAGCAGAGATCATAGACAGACTGGGGCCAACGTCCTGACTTTC. This encodes CATSRDHRQTGANVLTF. The full variable domain, its missing parts supplied by reference TRBV15 and TRBJ2-6, is DAMVIQNPRYQVTQFGKPVTLSCSQTLNHNVMYWYQQKSSQAPKLLFHYYDKDFNNEADTPDNFQSRRPNTSFCFLDIRSPGLGDTAMYLCATSRDHRQTGANVLTFGAGSRLTVL.

The chain carries TRBV27 and TRBJ1-2; D is possibly TRBD1 (5 bases). Trimming took off 5 bases at V and 2 bases at J, with 15 bases between the two ends. The CDR3 covers 15 residues. Germline CDR1 MNHEY, CDR2 SMNVEV (reference sequence). CDR3 in amino acids: CASSPATGPNYGYTF. In nucleotides, the CDR3 is TGTGCCAGCAGTCCGGCAACAGGCCCGAACTATGGCTACACCTTC.

This clone was recorded only once. This rearrangement joins TRBV6-5 to TRBJ1-1; a weak D match, TRBD1 (6 bases). Germline assignment: CDR1 MNHEY and CDR2 SVGAGI. The CDR3 extends over 14 amino acids. With 4 bases removed from V and 5 bases from J, the gap between germline ends came to 14 bases. In DNA, the CDR3 is TGTGCCAGCAGTTTGGGGGGCGGGGGGACTGAAGCTTTCTTT. Translation: CASSLGGGGTEAFF.

The chain links TRBV9 to TRBJ1-1; 7 nucleotides align to TRBD1. The CDR3 consists of 14 residues. CDR1 and CDR2 from the germline V gene are SGDLS and YYNGEE. Trimming at V came to 3 bases and at J to 2 bases, leaving 4 bases not matched to a gene. The CDR3 reads CASSGQGPNTEAFF. The CDR3 DNA reads TGTGCCAGCAGCGGACAGGGTCCAAACACTGAAGCTTTCTTT.

The CDR3 loop is CAWTPLDRGEQYF. CDR3 nucleotides: TGTGCCTGGACCCCCCTTGACAGGGGAGAGCAGTACTTC. The V and J genes are TRBV30 and TRBJ2-7; 8 nucleotides line up with TRBD1. The ends lost 4 bases at V and 7 bases at J; junction bases unmatched: 9. The CDR3 spans 13 residues. Germline V gene sequence: CDR1 GTSNPN, CDR2 SVGIG (reference sequence).

The chain uses TRBV19 and TRBJ1-1; D gene unclear. CDR1 LNHDA and CDR2 SQIVND come from the germline V gene (reference sequence). The ends were cut back, 7 bases at V and 5 bases at J, with 11 bases in the middle. This CDR3 comprises 12 residues. As DNA, the CDR3 is TGTGCCAGTAACAGCCAAAGTACTGAAGCTTTCTTT. Translation: CASNSQSTEAFF.

The genes are TRBV2 and TRBJ2-5; 13 bases map to TRBD2. This CDR3 region has 15 residues. V lost 7 bases and J lost 2; bases outside the gene matches: 4. CDR1 and CDR2 (germline): SNHLY, FYNNEI. The CDR3 loop is CASMTSGGIQETQYF. The CDR3 nucleotides are TGTGCCAGCATGACTAGCGGGGGGATTCAAGAGACCCAGTACTTC.

The chain is built from TRBV7-9 and TRBJ1-2; D remains ambiguous. CDR3 size: 12 residues. CDR1 is SEHNR and CDR2 is FQNEAQ in the germline V gene (reference sequence). Trimming took off 1 base at V and 10 bases at J, with 10 bases between the two ends. This chain's CDR3 is CASSLDYLNYTF. Here the CDR3 DNA reads TGTGCCAGCAGCTTAGACTATTTAAACTACACCTTC.

The CDR3 DNA sequence: TGCGCCAGCAGTCAGTCTGGAAACACCATATATTTT. Residues: CASSQSGNTIYF. This sequence joins TRBV5-1 and TRBJ1-3; D call uncertain. The CDR3 spans 12 residues. The V gene lost 5 bases and the J gene lost 1 base, with 4 bases spanning the gap. CDR1 is SGHRS and CDR2 is YFSETQ in the germline V gene.

The genes are TRBV30 and TRBJ1-2, with 7 bases identical to TRBD1. Unmatched junction bases numbered 6, after V lost 5 bases and J lost 6 bases. CDR1 and CDR2 from the germline V gene are GTSNPN and SVGIG (reference sequence). The CDR3 is 12 amino acids. The DNA of the CDR3 is TGTGCCTGGGTCGACAGGGAAGATGGCTACACCTTC. Encoded protein: CAWVDREDGYTF.

This sequence joins TRBV6-1 and TRBJ1-2; D uncertain. Germline lookup yields CDR1 MNHNS and CDR2 SASEGT. This CDR3 region has 14 residues. Trimming removed 11 bases from V and 3 bases from J, with 19 bases in between. The CDR3 DNA reads as TGTGCCTCCCAAGCGGGTCCCTTCCACTATGGCTACACCTTC. Its translation: CASQAGPFHYGYTF.

The chain has TRBV4-1 and TRBJ1-4; D is uncertain. The V end was cut by 1 base, the J end by 0 bases, with 12 bases between. The CDR3 is 17 residues long. Germline V gives CDR1 MGHRA, CDR2 YSYEKL. In DNA, the CDR3 is TGCGCCAGCAGCCAAGGGTTGAGGGTTGCAACTAATGAAAAACTGTTTTTT. This sequence encodes CASSQGLRVATNEKLFF.

In its sample, this clone was seen a few times. This chain connects TRBV19 to TRBJ1-5, with 9 bases fitting TRBD1. J lost 5 bases, V lost 3 bases, and 2 bases had no gene match. The CDR3 is made up of 14 amino acids. CDR1 is LNHDA, CDR2 SQIVND, per germline (reference sequence). CDR3 DNA: TGTGCCAGTAGTATGGGGACAGGGTATCAGCCCCAGCATTTT. This sequence encodes CASSMGTGYQPQHF. Using reference TRBV19 and TRBJ1-5 for the parts outside the CDR3, the full variable domain is DGGITQSPKYLFRKEGQNVTLSCEQNLNHDAMYWYRQDPGQGLRLIYYSQIVNDFQKGDIAEGYSVSREKKESFPLTVTSAQKNPTAFYLCASSMGTGYQPQHFGDGTRLSIL.

This clone was seen only once. The J gene is TRBJ1-6, the V gene TRBV7-2; TRBD1 might be the D (5 bases). Germline loops: CDR1 SGHTA, CDR2 FQGNSA. The CDR3 is 16 amino acids. V gave up 5 bases and J gave up 6 bases, with 17 bases separating them. CDR3 coding DNA: TGTGCCAGCAGCCCACGGTTACGGGACTCTAATTCACCCCTCCACTTT. Its translation is CASSPRLRDSNSPLHF.

The V gene is TRBV11-2, the J gene TRBJ2-2; 7 bases line up with TRBD1. Germline V lookup: CDR1 SGHAT, CDR2 FQNNGV. V shed 2 bases, J shed 9 bases, and the junction held 6 bases outside the gene matches. CDR3 length: 14 residues. The CDR3, as DNA: TGTGCCAGCAGCTTAAACAGGGGAATGCGGGAGCTGTTTTTT. Amino acids: CASSLNRGMRELFF. The full variable domain, its missing parts supplied by reference TRBV11-2 and TRBJ2-2, is EAGVAQSPRYKIIEKRQSVAFWCNPISGHATLYWYQQILGQGPKLLIQFQNNGVVDDSQLPKDRFSAERLKGVDSTLKIQPAKLEDSAVYLCASSLNRGMRELFFGEGSRLTVL.

The J gene is TRBJ2-7, the V gene TRBV7-8, with D possibly TRBD2 on 5 matching bases. Trimming removed 1 base at V and 7 bases at J, with 17 bases between. The CDR3 contains 15 residues. Per the germline V gene, CDR1 is SGHVS and CDR2 is FQNEAQ. CDR3 nucleotides: TGTGCCAGCAGCTTAGAAGGTCCTAGCCCGGGTGAGCAGTACTTC. Residues: CASSLEGPSPGEQYF.

The chain recombines TRBV2 with TRBJ1-5; D gene uncertain. V lost 4 bases, J lost 4 bases, and 17 bases lay in between. Germline CDR1 is SNHLY and CDR2 is FYNNEI. The CDR3 covers 16 residues. Written as DNA, the CDR3 is TGTGCCAGCAGTGGTTTTAGAGGGCAGGCGAATCAGCCCCAGCATTTT. It encodes CASSGFRGQANQPQHF.

The chain couples TRBV5-5 to TRBJ1-6; D is possibly TRBD1 (5 bases). Germline loops: CDR1 SGHKS, CDR2 YYEKEE (reference sequence). Trimming shortened V by 3 bases and J by 12 bases, and 25 bases separated the two germline ends. This CDR3 spans 17 amino acids. The CDR3, as DNA: TGTGCCAGCAGCTCGGGGCGGCCGGGGGACGATGGTGTACCCCTCCACTTT. It codes for CASSSGRPGDDGVPLHF.

J is TRBJ2-1 and V is TRBV6-1; maybe TRBD2 (6 bases). CDR3 length: 11 residues. The V end lost 5 bases, the J end lost 9 bases, and 8 bases lay between the germline ends. Germline V gene lookup returns CDR1 MNHNS and CDR2 SASEGT. CDR3 sequence: CASSTGGEQFF. In DNA, the CDR3 is TGTGCCAGCAGTACCGGGGGTGAGCAGTTCTTC.

This sequence joins TRBV27 and TRBJ2-5; 8 nucleotides match TRBD2. V lost 5 bases to trimming and J lost 2 bases; unmatched junction nucleotides: 13. The CDR3 loop spans 17 amino acids. The germline V gene has CDR1 MNHEY and CDR2 SMNVEV (reference sequence). This chain's CDR3 is CASSLLWQRGTQETQYF. The CDR3 bases are TGTGCCAGCAGTCTCTTGTGGCAGCGGGGGACTCAAGAGACCCAGTACTTC.

The V call is TRBV5-5, the J call TRBJ1-2; 9 positions match TRBD1. Per the germline V gene, CDR1 is SGHKS and CDR2 is YYEKEE (reference sequence). CDR3 size: 15 residues. The ends lost 3 bases at V and 7 bases at J; junction bases unmatched: 10. The CDR3 protein is CASSCNRDRDPGYTF. CDR3 in DNA: TGTGCCAGCAGCTGTAACCGGGACAGGGATCCTGGCTACACCTTC.

The rearrangement links TRBV12-5 to TRBJ1-5; 7 bases line up with TRBD1. This CDR3 has 16 amino acids. After removal of 5 bases from V and 11 bases from J, the junction contained 18 bases not matched to a gene. Germline V gene sequence: CDR1 LGHNT, CDR2 FRNRAP. This chain's CDR3 is CASGLTTTGPPLAQHF. As DNA, the CDR3 is TGTGCTAGTGGTCTAACCACGACAGGGCCCCCGTTAGCCCAGCATTTT.

V usage is TRBV15 and J usage is TRBJ1-1; D remains unclear. The germline V gene encodes CDR1 LNHNV and CDR2 YYDKDF (reference sequence). CDR3 length equals 14 residues. V was trimmed by 1 base and J by 5 bases, leaving 11 bases between them. CDR3 amino acids: CATSRAQRGTEAFF. DNA of the CDR3: TGTGCCACCAGCAGAGCCCAAAGAGGGACTGAAGCTTTCTTT. Drawing the rest from reference TRBV15 and TRBJ1-1, the complete variable domain is DAMVIQNPRYQVTQFGKPVTLSCSQTLNHNVMYWYQQKSSQAPKLLFHYYDKDFNNEADTPDNFQSRRPNTSFCFLDIRSPGLGDTAMYLCATSRAQRGTEAFFGQGTRLTVV.

The V gene is TRBV13, the J gene TRBJ2-3; 10 bases match TRBD2. Trimming took 5 bases from V and 5 from J; bases not matched to a gene: 7. Germline-derived CDR1 and CDR2 are PRHDT and FYEKMQ (reference sequence). The CDR3 is 15 amino acids. The CDR3 loop is CASSPSGGAQDTQYF. The CDR3 DNA is TGTGCCAGCAGCCCAAGCGGGGGGGCCCAAGATACGCAGTATTTT.

The chain has TRBV5-1 and TRBJ2-1, with 12 bases lining up with TRBD2. This CDR3 region has 18 residues. Germline CDR1 and CDR2: SGHRS and YFSETQ. V was clipped by 1 base and J by 0 bases; unmatched bases: 5. CDR3 protein: CASSLRTSGVGSYNEQFF. As DNA, the CDR3 is TGCGCCAGCAGCTTGAGGACTAGCGGGGTTGGCTCCTACAATGAGCAGTTCTTC. Full variable domain (rest looked up from reference TRBV5-1 and TRBJ2-1): KAGVTQTPRYLIKTRGQQVTLSCSPISGHRSVSWYQQTPGQGLQFLFEYFSETQRNKGNFPGRFSGRQFSNSRSEMNVSTLELGDSALYLCASSLRTSGVGSYNEQFFGPGTRLTVL.

This chain links TRBV5-1 with TRBJ2-2; 10 nucleotides match TRBD1. V dropped 2 bases and J dropped 3; count of bases not matched to a gene: 4. The CDR3 totals 16 residues. In germline, CDR1 is SGHRS, CDR2 YFSETQ. CDR3 residues: CASSLRDRGDTGELFF. CDR3 nucleotides: TGCGCCAGCAGCTTACGGGACAGGGGAGACACCGGGGAGCTGTTTTTT.

V is TRBV5-6 and J is TRBJ2-1; 11 positions agree with TRBD1. Trimming took 4 bases from V and 1 from J; bases not matched to a gene: 4. Germline V gene sequence: CDR1 SGHDT, CDR2 YYEEEE. The CDR3 covers 16 residues. The CDR3 is CASSGQGAHSYNEQFF. CDR3 coding DNA: TGTGCCAGCAGCGGACAGGGGGCGCATTCCTACAATGAGCAGTTCTTC.

The chain links TRBV6-1 to TRBJ2-7; TRBD2 agrees at 7 bases. From germline, CDR1 is MNHNS and CDR2 SASEGT. This CDR3 comprises 12 residues. The trim removed 6 bases at V and 5 bases at J, leaving 4 bases unmatched. The DNA of the CDR3 is TGTGCCAGCAGGTGGGGAGGGGACGAGCAGTACTTC. This encodes CASRWGGDEQYF.

J is TRBJ2-3 and V is TRBV9, with 9 bases matching TRBD2. Germline lookup yields CDR1 SGDLS and CDR2 YYNGEE. V trimming: 1 base; J trimming: 2 bases; junction bases outside the gene matches: 11. CDR3 length: 18 amino acids. Here the CDR3 reads CASSVTVSSGGLTDTQYF. The CDR3 DNA sequence: TGTGCCAGCAGCGTAACCGTTAGCAGCGGGGGGCTCACAGATACGCAGTATTTT.